These 11 T cell receptor beta chains share one sample of origin, sequenced in a study of cytomegalovirus exposure and HLA in healthy donors. 13 Jbeta primers and 60 Vbeta primers were used for the PCR. Repertoires were generated with immunoSEQ multiplex PCR, while TCRdb's copy carries only in-frame clones and drops some. This table has some 150,000 clones, around 80% appearing once. Sequencing used PBMCs. The receptors were sampled from a woman aged 40 to 49 in good health and CMV-seronegative.

This chain joins TRBV6-1 and TRBJ2-3, with TRBD1 as a possible D gene (5 bases). This CDR3 is built from 15 residues. CDR1 and CDR2 from the germline V gene are MNHNS and SASEGT. V was clipped by 6 bases and J by 2 bases, with 15 bases between them. The CDR3, as DNA: TGTGCCAGCAGGGGGCTTAGTTGGGTCACAGATACGCAGTATTTT. Encoded protein: CASRGLSWVTDTQYF.

The V gene is TRBV5-4, the J gene TRBJ2-5; TRBD2 aligns across 7 bases. The J segment lost 4 bases and the V segment lost 4 bases, leaving 7 bases of the junction unmatched. CDR3 size: 14 residues. Germline V gives CDR1 SGHNT, CDR2 YYREEE (reference sequence). The CDR3 spells CASSGGGVRETQYF. The CDR3 bases are TGTGCCAGCAGCGGGGGAGGGGTGAGAGAGACCCAGTACTTC.

This clone was seen just once. V and J are TRBV25-1 and TRBJ2-3; TRBD1 might be the D (5 bases). The CDR3 loop spans 14 amino acids. With 7 bases removed from V and 3 bases from J, the gap between germline ends came to 14 bases. Germline V CDR1 and CDR2: MGHDK, SYGVNS. This CDR3 is CASIDSTVTDTQYF. CDR3 bases: TGTGCCAGCATAGACTCGACAGTGACAGATACGCAGTATTTT.

The CDR3 nucleotides are TGTGCCAGCAGCCCCGGCTGGGCGGGTGAAGCTTTCTTT. It is translated as CASSPGWAGEAFF. The genes are TRBV14 and TRBJ1-1; the D is unclear. Deletions cut 4 bases from V and 7 bases from J, with 13 bases between. From germline, CDR1 is SGHDN and CDR2 FVKESK. This CDR3 is 13 amino acids long.

This chain links TRBV7-2 with TRBJ1-2; 8 bases match TRBD1. Germline CDR1 SGHTA, CDR2 FQGNSA. Germline trimming cut 1 base from V and 4 bases from J; bases unmatched to any gene: 11. The CDR3 totals 17 residues. CDR3 region: CASSLDSTGEWGYGYTF. The CDR3, as DNA: TGTGCCAGCAGCTTAGACTCGACAGGGGAGTGGGGCTATGGCTACACCTTC.

The chain couples TRBV27 to TRBJ2-3; D ambiguous. The CDR3 is made up of 16 amino acids. V shed 2 bases and J shed 5 bases, with 17 bases lying between them. The V gene's germline CDR1 is MNHEY and CDR2 SMNVEV (reference sequence). The CDR3 nucleotides read TGTGCCAGCAGTTTAGGGCCCTCTTGGCACCGAGATACGCAGTATTTT. Translation: CASSLGPSWHRDTQYF.

CDR3: CASSSTGTGDQETQYF. CDR3 sequence (DNA): TGCGCCAGCAGTTCGACTGGGACAGGGGATCAAGAGACCCAGTACTTC. The genes are TRBV5-1 and TRBJ2-5; 10 nucleotides match TRBD1. The germline CDR1 and CDR2 sequences are SGHRS and YFSETQ. The CDR3 extends over 16 amino acids. V was pared by 5 bases and J by 2 bases, with 9 bases of the junction left unmatched. Supplemented by reference TRBV5-1 and TRBJ2-5, the full variable domain reads KAGVTQTPRYLIKTRGQQVTLSCSPISGHRSVSWYQQTPGQGLQFLFEYFSETQRNKGNFPGRFSGRQFSNSRSEMNVSTLELGDSALYLCASSSTGTGDQETQYFGPGTRLLVL.

The chain employs TRBV6-6 and TRBJ2-7, with 8 bases lining up with TRBD1. The CDR3 consists of 15 residues. In germline, CDR1 is MNHNY, CDR2 SVGAGI (reference sequence). V gave up 10 bases and J gave up 6 bases; unmatched junction bases: 17. CDR3 protein: CATMRKGQGLREQYF. In DNA form, the CDR3 reads TGTGCCACCATGAGGAAAGGACAGGGACTTCGCGAGCAGTACTTC.

The chain couples TRBV7-2 to TRBJ2-4; 8 bases map to TRBD2. The CDR3 length is 13 residues. In germline, CDR1 is SGHTA, CDR2 FQGNSA. Germline trimming cut 5 bases from V and 5 bases from J; bases unmatched to any gene: 2. The CDR3 sequence: CASSQAGENIQYF. Written as DNA, the CDR3 is TGTGCCAGCAGCCAAGCGGGGGAAAACATTCAGTACTTC. The variable domain in full, completed from reference TRBV7-2 and TRBJ2-4, reads GAGVSQSPSNKVTEKGKDVELRCDPISGHTALYWYRQSLGQGLEFLIYFQGNSAPDKSGLPSDRFSAERTGGSVSTLTIQRTQQEDSAVYLCASSQAGENIQYFGAGTRLSVL.

The chain employs TRBV29-1 and TRBJ2-3; the match to TRBD2 covers 12 bases. The germline CDR1 and CDR2 sequences are SQVTM and ANQGSEA. The CDR3 is 14 amino acids. Germline trimming cut 5 bases from V and 1 base from J; bases unmatched to any gene: 1. The CDR3 nucleotides read TGCAGCGTTAGGACTAGCGGGGGCACAGATACGCAGTATTTT. Encoded protein: CSVRTSGGTDTQYF.

The chain carries TRBV4-2 and TRBJ1-5; D is undetermined. The CDR3 runs 17 residues. The V gene's germline CDR1 is LGHNA and CDR2 YNFKEQ. Between the trimmed V and J ends, which lost 2 bases and 0 bases, there was a span of 14 bases. CDR3 nucleotides: TGTGCCAGCAGCCAATACGTCCAGATCAATAGCAATCAGCCCCAGCATTTT. Protein: CASSQYVQINSNQPQHF.